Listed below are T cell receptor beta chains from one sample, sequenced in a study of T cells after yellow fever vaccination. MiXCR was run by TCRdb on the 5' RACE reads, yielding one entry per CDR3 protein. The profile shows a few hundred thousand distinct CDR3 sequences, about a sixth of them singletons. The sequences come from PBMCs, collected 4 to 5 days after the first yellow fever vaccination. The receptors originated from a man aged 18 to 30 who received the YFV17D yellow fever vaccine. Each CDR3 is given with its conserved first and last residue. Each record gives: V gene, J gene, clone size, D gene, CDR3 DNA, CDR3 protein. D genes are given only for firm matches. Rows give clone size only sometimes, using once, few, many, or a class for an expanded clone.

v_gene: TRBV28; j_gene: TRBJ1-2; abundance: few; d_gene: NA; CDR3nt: TGTGCCAGCAGTTTATGGCTACAGGGAGGAAATGGCTACACCTTC; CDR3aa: CASSLWLQGGNGYTF
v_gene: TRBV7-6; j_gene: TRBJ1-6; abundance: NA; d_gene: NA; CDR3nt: TGTGCCAGCAGCGGCGGAGTTTCAAGCTCCTATAATTCACCCCTCCACTTT; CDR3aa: CASSGGVSSSYNSPLHF
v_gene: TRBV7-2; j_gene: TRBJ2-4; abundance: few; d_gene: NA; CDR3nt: TGTGCCAGCACCCAAGGACAGGCCAAAAACATTCAGTACTTC; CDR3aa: CASTQGQAKNIQYF
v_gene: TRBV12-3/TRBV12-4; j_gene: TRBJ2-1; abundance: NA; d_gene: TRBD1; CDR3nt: TGTGCCAGCAGTTTAGCGATACAGACAGGGGTAAATGAGCAGTTCTTC; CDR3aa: CASSLAIQTGVNEQFF
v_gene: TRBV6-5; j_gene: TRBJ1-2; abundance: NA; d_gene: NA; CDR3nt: TGTGCCAGCAGTTACGTACAGGGTACTAACTATGGCTACACCTTC; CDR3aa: CASSYVQGTNYGYTF
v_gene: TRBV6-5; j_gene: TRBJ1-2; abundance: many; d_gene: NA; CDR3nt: TGTGCCAGCAGCTTACTTTCAGGGCATAACTATGGCTACACCTTC; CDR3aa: CASSLLSGHNYGYTF
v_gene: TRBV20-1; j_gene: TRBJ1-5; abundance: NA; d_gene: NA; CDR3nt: TGCAGTGCTAAGGGGAGCAATCAGCCCCAGCATTTT; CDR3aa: CSAKGSNQPQHF
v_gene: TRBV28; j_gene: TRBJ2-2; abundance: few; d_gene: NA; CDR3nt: TGTGCCAACCCCACGGGGGCCGGGGAGCTGTTTTTT; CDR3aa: CANPTGAGELFF
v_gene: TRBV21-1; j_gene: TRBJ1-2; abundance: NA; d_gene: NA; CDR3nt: TGTGCCAGCAGCAAAGATCACGGTAGGCAGGCGGGCTACACCTTC; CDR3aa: CASSKDHGRQAGYTF
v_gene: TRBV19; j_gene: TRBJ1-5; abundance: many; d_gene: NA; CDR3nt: TGTGCCAGTAGTAAACAATATCAGCCCCAGCATTTT; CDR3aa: CASSKQYQPQHF
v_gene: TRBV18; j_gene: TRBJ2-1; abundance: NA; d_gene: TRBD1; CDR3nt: TGTGCCAGCTCACCCCGGGACAGGGAGTTCTTC; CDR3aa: CASSPRDREFF
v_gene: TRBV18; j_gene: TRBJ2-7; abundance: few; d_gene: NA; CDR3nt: TGTGCCAGCTCACCAAGTATAGGACAGAAGGCCGAGCAGTACTTC; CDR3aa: CASSPSIGQKAEQYF
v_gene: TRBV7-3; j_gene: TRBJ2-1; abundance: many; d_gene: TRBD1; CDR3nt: TGTGCCAGCAGCTTTCGGGACAGGAGTTACAATGAGCAGTTCTTC; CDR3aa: CASSFRDRSYNEQFF
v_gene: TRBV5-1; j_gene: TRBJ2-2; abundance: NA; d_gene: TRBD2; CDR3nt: TGCGCCAGCAGTCCTGGACTAGCGGGGAACACCGGGGAGCTGTTTTTT; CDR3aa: CASSPGLAGNTGELFF
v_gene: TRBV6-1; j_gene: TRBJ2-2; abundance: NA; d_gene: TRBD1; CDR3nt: TGTGCCAGCAGTCGACAGGGAAGATTACCCGGGGAGCTGTTTTTT; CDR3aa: CASSRQGRLPGELFF
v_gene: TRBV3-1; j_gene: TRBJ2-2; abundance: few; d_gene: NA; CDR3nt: TGTGCCAGCAGCCAATGGCGGGTAGCGAACACCGGGGAGCTGTTTTTT; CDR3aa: CASSQWRVANTGELFF
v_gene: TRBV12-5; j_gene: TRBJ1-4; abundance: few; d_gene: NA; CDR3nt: TGTGCTAGTGGTTTCGTGAGTGCGCCGGACCCAAATGAAAAACTGTTTTTT; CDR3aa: CASGFVSAPDPNEKLFF
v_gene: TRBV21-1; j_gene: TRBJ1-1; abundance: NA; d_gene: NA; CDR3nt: TGTGCCAGCAGCAAAGGCGGGGGTTACACTGAAGCTTTCTTT; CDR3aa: CASSKGGGYTEAFF
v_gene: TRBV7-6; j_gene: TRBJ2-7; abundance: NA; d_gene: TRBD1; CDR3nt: TGTGCCAGCAGCTCCCTCGCCGGGACAGATTTCTACGAGCAGTACTTC; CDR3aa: CASSSLAGTDFYEQYF
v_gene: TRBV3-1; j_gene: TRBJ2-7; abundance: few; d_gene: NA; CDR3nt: TGTGCCAGCAGCCAAGAGGTACCTCCCGTCAGCCCCTACGAGCAGTACTTC; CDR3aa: CASSQEVPPVSPYEQYF
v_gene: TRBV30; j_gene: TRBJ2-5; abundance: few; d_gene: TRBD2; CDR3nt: TGTGCCTGGAGTGTCCAAGGACTAGCGGGGGCCCAGTACTTC; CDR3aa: CAWSVQGLAGAQYF
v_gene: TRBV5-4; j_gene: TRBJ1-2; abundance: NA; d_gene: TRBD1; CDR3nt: TGTGCCAGCAGCTTTCTTGACAGGGGAGACTATGGCTACACCTTC; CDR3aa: CASSFLDRGDYGYTF
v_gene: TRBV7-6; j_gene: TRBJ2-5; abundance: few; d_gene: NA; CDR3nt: TGTGCCAGCAGCTTCACTCAGGGGTTTGGAGAGACCCAGTACTTC; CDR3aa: CASSFTQGFGETQYF
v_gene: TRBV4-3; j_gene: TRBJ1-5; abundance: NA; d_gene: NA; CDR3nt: TGCGCCAGCAGCCAAGATGTAGGGGTGAGAAATCAGCCCCAGCATTTT; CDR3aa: CASSQDVGVRNQPQHF
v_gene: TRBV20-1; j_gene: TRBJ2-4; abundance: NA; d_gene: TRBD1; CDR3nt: TGCAGTGCTACAGGGGGCGTTGTTTCATCTTGGACCAAAAACATTCAGTACTTC; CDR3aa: CSATGGVVSSWTKNIQYF
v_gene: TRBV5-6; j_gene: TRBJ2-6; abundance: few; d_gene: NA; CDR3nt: TGTGCCAGCAGCTTGGGAGGAGGGGCCAACGTCCTGACTTTC; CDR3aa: CASSLGGGANVLTF
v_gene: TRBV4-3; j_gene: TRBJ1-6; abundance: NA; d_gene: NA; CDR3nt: TGCGCCAGCAGCCAATCCGGGACAAGGGGACTCTCCCTCCACTTT; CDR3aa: CASSQSGTRGLSLHF
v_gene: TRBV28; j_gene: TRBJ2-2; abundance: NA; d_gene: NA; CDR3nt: TGTGCCAGCATCCTCGGCAGTAACACCGGGGAGCTGTTTTTT; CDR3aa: CASILGSNTGELFF
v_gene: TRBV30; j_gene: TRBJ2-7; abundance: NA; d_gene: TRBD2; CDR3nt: TGTGCCTGGACCCACGGGGGGACCCGCTACGAGCAGTACTTC; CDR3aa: CAWTHGGTRYEQYF
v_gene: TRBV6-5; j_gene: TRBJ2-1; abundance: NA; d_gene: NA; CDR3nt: TGTGCCAGCAGTTACGCTGCGTTGGGGACCTCCTACAATGAGCAGTTCTTC; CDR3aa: CASSYAALGTSYNEQFF